The present T cell receptor (beta chain) was sequenced within a study of vaccination and CD4 T cells after COVID-19. Across the study: Spike peptides, overlapping and drawn from SARS-CoV-2, HCoV-NL63, HCoV-OC43 and HCoV-229E, were used to stimulate cells. Study-wide points: Median SARS-CoV-2-reactive clonotype numbers rose nonsignificantly, about 20 to 38.

The Oncomine TCR Beta short-read assay was what sequenced the DNA obtained from cultured CD4+ T cells. TCRdb re-analysed the PCR reads in MiXCR, keeping a single row per CDR3 protein. The table records over 10,000 distinct CDR3 sequences, 35% of them present only once. Trimming removed 8 bases from V and 3 bases from J, with 14 bases in between. The CDR3 has 13 amino acids. Germline V CDR1 and CDR2: SGHAT, FQNNGV. Described treatment: approximately 10-day PBMC culture with coronavirus spike peptide pools or control peptides (ViraFEST assay). A note on this clonotype: What it binds is not known.

The source is a human donor who had recovered from COVID-19. The sample taken for sequencing was CD4+ T cells from blood, cultured in vitro. The chain links TRBV11-2 to TRBJ2-7, with D tentatively TRBD2 (5 bases). CDR3 region: CASAPSRGYEQYF. CDR3 DNA: TGTGCCAGCGCGCCCTCACGGGGCTACGAGCAGTACTTC.